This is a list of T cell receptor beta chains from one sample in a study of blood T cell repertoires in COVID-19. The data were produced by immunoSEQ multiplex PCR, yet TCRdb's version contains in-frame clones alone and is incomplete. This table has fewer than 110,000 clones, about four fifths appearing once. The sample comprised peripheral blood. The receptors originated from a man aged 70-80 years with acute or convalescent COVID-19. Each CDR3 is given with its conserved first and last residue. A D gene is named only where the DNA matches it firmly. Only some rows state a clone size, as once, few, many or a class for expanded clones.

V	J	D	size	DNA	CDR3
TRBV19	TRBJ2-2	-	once	TGTGCCAGTAGTGCGGGGAAATGGCAGGGACGGGGCGGGGAGCTGTTTTTT	CASSAGKWQGRGGELFF
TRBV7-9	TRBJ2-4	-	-	TGTGCCAGCAGCTTAGAGAGGACCAAAAACATTCAGTACTTC	CASSLERTKNIQYF
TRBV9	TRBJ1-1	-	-	TGTGCCAGCAGCGTATTGAACAGTCCCAACACTGAAGCTTTCTTT	CASSVLNSPNTEAFF
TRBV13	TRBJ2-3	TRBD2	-	TGTGCCAGCAGCGCCCTGGGCCAGCGGGGGGAAGAGGGCCTAGCGATAAATACGCAGTATTTT	CASSALGQRGEEGLAINTQYF
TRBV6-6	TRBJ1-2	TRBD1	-	TGTGCCAGCAGTTACACCGGGACAGGGGGCTATGGCTACACCTTC	CASSYTGTGGYGYTF
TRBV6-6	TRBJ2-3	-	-	TGTGCCAGCAGCCCTACAGGGATTGGGTCGGATACGCAGTATTTT	CASSPTGIGSDTQYF
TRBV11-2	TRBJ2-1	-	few	TGTGCCAGCAGCTTAGTATTAGCTGGAAACAATGAGCAGTTCTTC	CASSLVLAGNNEQFF
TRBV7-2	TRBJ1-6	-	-	TGTGCCAGCAGCGCCGACAGCCTCTCCTATAATTCACCCCTCCACTTT	CASSADSLSYNSPLHF
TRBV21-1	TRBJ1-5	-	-	TGTGCCAGCAGCAACAGGGGATGGGGATCAGCCCAGCATTTT	CASSNRGWGSAQHF
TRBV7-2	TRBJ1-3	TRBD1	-	TGTGCCAGCAGCCTACAGGGGGCGTTGATTGGAAACACCATATATTTT	CASSLQGALIGNTIYF
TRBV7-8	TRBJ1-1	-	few	TGTGCCAGCAGACCGACAGGGAACACTGAAGCTTTCTTT	CASRPTGNTEAFF
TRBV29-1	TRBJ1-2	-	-	TGCAGCGTTGTTCGACAGGACTATGGCTACACCTTC	CSVVRQDYGYTF
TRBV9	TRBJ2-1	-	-	TGTGCCAGCAGCCCTCAGGTCGGGGGAAATGAGCAGTTCTTC	CASSPQVGGNEQFF
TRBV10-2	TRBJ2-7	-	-	TGCGCCAGCAGACCCCAGGGCCCTATCGGCGAGCAGTACTTC	CASRPQGPIGEQYF
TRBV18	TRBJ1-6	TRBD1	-	TGTGCCAGCTCACCGAGGACAGGGGTGGATTCACCCCTCCACTTT	CASSPRTGVDSPLHF
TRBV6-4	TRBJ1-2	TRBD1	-	TGTGCCAGCAGTGACCAAAAAGACAGGGGGAACACCTTC	CASSDQKDRGNTF
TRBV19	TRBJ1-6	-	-	TGTGCCAGTAGTATAGAACAGCCAAATAATTCACCCCTCCACTTT	CASSIEQPNNSPLHF
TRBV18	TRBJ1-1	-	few	TGTGCCAGCACAACCACCCCAGGGGTCTGGACTGAAGCTTTCTTT	CASTTTPGVWTEAFF
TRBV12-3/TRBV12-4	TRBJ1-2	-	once	TGTGCCAGCAGTTTACAGGCCGTATATGGCTACACCTTC	CASSLQAVYGYTF
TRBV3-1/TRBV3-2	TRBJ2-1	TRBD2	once	TGTGCCAGCAGCCAAGGTGTTTTAGCGGGGGAGTACAATGAGCAGTTCTTC	CASSQGVLAGEYNEQFF
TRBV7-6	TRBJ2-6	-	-	TGTGCCAGCAGCTCCCCCAGGACAGACAGATTTGGGGCCAACGTCCTGACTTTC	CASSSPRTDRFGANVLTF
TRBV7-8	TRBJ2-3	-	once	TGTGCCAGCAGCTTAGGAGTCAGGGTAGAAACAGATACGCAGTATTTT	CASSLGVRVETDTQYF
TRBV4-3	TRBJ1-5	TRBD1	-	TGCGCCAGCAGCCAAGATGACAGGGTGGGTAGGCCCCAGCATTTT	CASSQDDRVGRPQHF
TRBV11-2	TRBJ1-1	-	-	TGTGCCAGCAGCTTATCCCGGGAAGCTTTCTTT	CASSLSREAFF
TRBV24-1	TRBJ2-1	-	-	TGTGCCACCAGTGATGGAGGTAGCGGCTTCCTCAATGAGCAGTTCTTC	CATSDGGSGFLNEQFF
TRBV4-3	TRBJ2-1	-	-	TGCGCCAGCAGCCAAGATCCGGCGGGGGCCCCCTACAATGAGCAGTTCTTC	CASSQDPAGAPYNEQFF
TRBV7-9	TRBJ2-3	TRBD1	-	TGTGCCAGCTCCCTAGGGACAGGGAGAACAGATACGCAGTATTTT	CASSLGTGRTDTQYF
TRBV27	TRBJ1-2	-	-	TGTGCCAGCAGTTCCGGGGGGAAAGCTAACTATGGCTACACCTTC	CASSSGGKANYGYTF
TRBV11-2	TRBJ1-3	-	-	TGTGCCAGCAGCTCCCTTCTTCAGGGCAAGCTCTCTGGAAACACCATATATTTT	CASSSLLQGKLSGNTIYF
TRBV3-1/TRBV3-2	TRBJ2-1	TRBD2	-	TGTGCCAGCAGCCAACCTTTTGGTAGCGGGGGTGGTAATGAGCAGTTCTTC	CASSQPFGSGGGNEQFF
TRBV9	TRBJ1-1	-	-	TGTGCCAGCAGCCTGGGGCAACTGGACACTGAAGCTTTCTTT	CASSLGQLDTEAFF
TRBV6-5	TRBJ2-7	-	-	TGTGCCAGCCTCACGACCGGGGGAGGCTACGAGCAGTACTTC	CASLTTGGGYEQYF
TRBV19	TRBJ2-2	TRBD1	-	TGTGCCAGTAGTATCGGCAGGGGGTTCAACACCGGGGAGCTGTTTTTT	CASSIGRGFNTGELFF
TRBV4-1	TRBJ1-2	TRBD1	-	TGCGCCAGCAGCCAAGCTTATGGGACAGGATTAACTGAGGGCTACACCTTC	CASSQAYGTGLTEGYTF
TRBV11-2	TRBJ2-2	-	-	TGTGCCAGCAGCTTATCAGGGTCGAACACCGGGGAGCTGTTTTTT	CASSLSGSNTGELFF
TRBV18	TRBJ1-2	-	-	TGTGCCAGCTCACCACCGTCACATAACTATGGCTACACCTTC	CASSPPSHNYGYTF
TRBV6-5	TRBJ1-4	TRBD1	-	TGTGCCAGCAATCCGGGACAGGGGGATGAAAAACTGTTTTTT	CASNPGQGDEKLFF
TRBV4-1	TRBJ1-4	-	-	TGCGCCAGCAGCCTGTCGGGACTTAATGAAAAACTGTTTTTT	CASSLSGLNEKLFF
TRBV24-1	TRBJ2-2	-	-	TGTGCCACCAGTGACTCCGTCCGTACCGGGGAGCTGTTTTTT	CATSDSVRTGELFF
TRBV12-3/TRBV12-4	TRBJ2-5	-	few	TGTGCCACCGGGCAGGCCGAGGGTGGCCAGTACTTC	CATGQAEGGQYF
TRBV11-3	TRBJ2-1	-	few	TGTGCCAGCAGCTTAAACAGAGACAATGAGCAGTTCTTC	CASSLNRDNEQFF
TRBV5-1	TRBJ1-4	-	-	TGCGCCAGCAGCTTGTCAGGGGAGCATGAAAAACTGTTTTTT	CASSLSGEHEKLFF